This T cell receptor beta chain originates from a study of T cells in localized non-small cell lung cancer. Study outcomes and limitations: Uninvolved adjacent lung had higher T cell clonality than tumor and all other tissues.

Produced via immunoSEQ multiplex PCR; TCRdb's table is partial and in-frame only. The sample yields roughly 77,000 clones, 88% seen once. The CDR3 extends over 13 amino acids. CDR1 LNHDA and CDR2 SQIVND come from the germline V gene (reference sequence). With regard to this clone: Its antigen is as yet unknown.

This receptor was identified in a woman aged 40-69 years with stage I squamous cell lung carcinoma. The V and J genes are TRBV19 and TRBJ1-3; 8 bases line up with TRBD1. The sequencing used peripheral blood, collected before any cancer treatment. The CDR3 here is CGSGQGPGNTIYF. DNA of the CDR3: TGTGGCTCAGGACAGGGACCTGGAAACACCATATATTTT.